A selection of T cell receptor beta chains follows, all from one sample in a study of T cells in Graves' hyperthyroidism and ophthalmopathy. A single record per CDR3 protein comes from TCRdb applying MiXCR to the multiplex PCR reads. The sample yields 550,000 to 700,000 distinct CDR3 sequences, under 60% seen once. Sequenced input: peripheral blood or thyroid tissue (not recorded which). These receptors all stem from an adult woman with Graves' disease, either hyperthyroidism or ophthalmopathy (not recorded which). Both conserved end residues are part of each CDR3.

V gene: TRBV4-1
J gene: TRBJ1-2
CDR3 protein: CASSQGPRTVPGYTF

V gene: TRBV10-3
J gene: TRBJ1-1
CDR3 protein: CASSYSGHMNTEAFF

V gene: TRBV24-1
J gene: TRBJ1-2
CDR3 protein: CATSPTRKVDRPYGYTF

V gene: TRBV12-3/TRBV12-4
J gene: TRBJ1-1
CDR3 protein: CASSVQGRPEAFF

V gene: TRBV29-1
J gene: TRBJ1-3
CDR3 protein: CSVAATVTGNTIYF

V gene: TRBV11-2
J gene: TRBJ2-5
CDR3 protein: CASSLRGGQREETQYF

V gene: TRBV2
J gene: TRBJ1-2
CDR3 protein: CASRADRGSLVYGYTF

V gene: TRBV11-2
J gene: TRBJ2-3
CDR3 protein: CASSSVRSSTDTQYF

V gene: TRBV15
J gene: TRBJ2-6
CDR3 protein: CATSRDRHSGANVLTF

V gene: TRBV29-1
J gene: TRBJ2-7
CDR3 protein: CSGQIYEQYF

V gene: TRBV25-1
J gene: TRBJ1-1
CDR3 protein: CASSELGPQEAFF

V gene: TRBV7-3
J gene: TRBJ1-2
CDR3 protein: CASSPGGPGNTF

V gene: TRBV12-3/TRBV12-4
J gene: TRBJ2-2
CDR3 protein: CASTPGSNTGELFF

V gene: TRBV9
J gene: TRBJ1-5
CDR3 protein: CASSASGVGANQPQHF

V gene: TRBV2
J gene: TRBJ2-6
CDR3 protein: CASSGVGANVLTF

V gene: TRBV7-2
J gene: TRBJ1-6
CDR3 protein: CASSTRTGENSPLHF

V gene: TRBV10-3
J gene: TRBJ1-2
CDR3 protein: CAISTGYYGYIF

V gene: TRBV7-9
J gene: TRBJ1-5
CDR3 protein: CASSPRDRDGPQHF

V gene: TRBV10-3
J gene: TRBJ1-1
CDR3 protein: CAISERQGNTEAFF

V gene: TRBV5-1
J gene: TRBJ1-5
CDR3 protein: CASSLGTGEQPQHF